This TCR beta chain was obtained from a study of T cell responses to AZD1222 COVID-19 vaccine (dated by TCRdb to the early 2020s). About the study as a whole: AZD1222 recipients given second doses at about 4 weeks or at about 12 weeks were pooled, since spike-specific TCR depth and breadth were not found to differ between the two schedules. A total of 233 trial participants underwent TCR sequencing, of whom 200 to 220 received two doses of AZD1222 and some 25 received two doses of the MenACWY control vaccine. Trial participants were enrolled into age subgroups of 18-55, 56-69 and 70-plus years, which contained approximately 150, 28 and 58 TCR-sequenced participants, respectively. Overall study outcomes, separate from this receptor: The 56-69-year group was small, and its depth increase did not reach significance, likely because of low power. Participants were mostly white British, with more females than males. The authors suggested clonal diversity may have been underestimated. Vaccine-associated CD4 TCRs spanned the whole spike protein, with dominant responses in regions 160-218 and 743-854. Only six AZD1222 recipients were SARS-CoV-2 seropositive at baseline, limiting conclusions about previously exposed vaccinees. A significant rise in spike-specific TCR breadth and depth was observed after two AZD1222 doses relative to day 0 and relative to MenACWY recipients. Because no samples from the day 14 peak response were available, repertoires could be characterized only after the peak T cell response. Reportedly, close to half of the unique spike-specific TCRs recognized epitopes lying outside the regions that are mutated in the B.1.351 and B.1.1.7 variants.

The CDR3 regions of human TCRbeta chains were analyzed by immunosequencing. As for the authors' bioinformatics: Repertoire TCRs were matched against a reference library of SARS-CoV-2-specific TCRs generated with the MIRA antigen-specificity platform. Breadth was defined as the fraction of unique TCRs that were SARS-CoV-2-associated, and depth was defined as the fraction of total T cells that were SARS-CoV-2-associated. Using the MIRA data, each spike-specific TCR was mapped to the spike region that the TCR reacts to and placed in a CD4 or CD8 class. Log10-transformed breadth and depth values were compared by one-way ANOVA with Sidak's multiple comparisons tests. The table comes from immuneACCESS by way of TCRdb, which keeps in-frame sequences with V and J called. Part of the clones is missing from these tables; in studies checked, under half for an unresolved V gene and the rest for unknown reasons. V and J calls and clone size are as listed in that table; D and trimming were resolved from the DNA. This sample gives 65,000 to 95,000 clones in total; roughly 84% of them show up just once. Roughly an eighth of the sample belongs to the ten largest clones.

CDR1 is given as SGHTA and CDR2 as FQGTGA, both from the germline V gene. V is clipped by 4 bases and J by 5 bases, and the sequence between their germline boundaries is 20 bases long. The CDR3 runs 17 amino acids, cysteine and phenylalanine included. Left in the record is the CDR3 DNA by itself, 51 bases read in frame from the first base. Concerning this clone: Its antigen is unknown. It has no much larger one-base neighbor in the sample; base qualities were not kept.

This specimen's time point label, per the study, means: baseline before first vaccination. The vaccinee samples were drawn from two UK trials, COV001 and COV002, one of which was a single-blind randomized controlled phase 2/3 trial testing AZD1222 (ChAdOx1 nCoV-19) in healthy adults. For TCRbeta chain sequencing, PBMC samples were collected from trial participants at day 0 and at day 28 after the second dose. Sequenced here: peripheral blood, sampled on day 0 of AZD1222 vaccination. This receptor was taken from an adult in good health. Here the chain combines TRBV7-3 and TRBJ2-2, with the D call tentatively TRBD1 or TRBD2, each fitting 6 bases. The sequence in DNA is TGTGCCAGCAGCTCGACCGCCCCGGGGGCGGGGACCGGGGAGCTGTTTTTT. Its translation reads: CASSSTAPGAGTGELFF.